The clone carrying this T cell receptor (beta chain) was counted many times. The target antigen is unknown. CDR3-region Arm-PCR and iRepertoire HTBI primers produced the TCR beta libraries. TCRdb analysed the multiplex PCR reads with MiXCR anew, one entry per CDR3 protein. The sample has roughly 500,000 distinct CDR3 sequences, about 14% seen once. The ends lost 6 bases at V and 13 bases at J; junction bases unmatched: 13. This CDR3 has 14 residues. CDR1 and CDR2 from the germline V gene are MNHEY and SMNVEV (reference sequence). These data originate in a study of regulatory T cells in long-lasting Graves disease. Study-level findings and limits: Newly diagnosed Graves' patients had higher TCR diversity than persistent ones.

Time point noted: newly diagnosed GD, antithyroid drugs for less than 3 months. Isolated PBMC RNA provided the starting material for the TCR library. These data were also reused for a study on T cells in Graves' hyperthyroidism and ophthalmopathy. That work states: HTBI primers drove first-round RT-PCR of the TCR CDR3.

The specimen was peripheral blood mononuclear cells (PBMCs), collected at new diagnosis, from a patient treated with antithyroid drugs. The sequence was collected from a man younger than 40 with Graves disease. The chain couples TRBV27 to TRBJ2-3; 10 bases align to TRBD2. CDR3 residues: CASRPPLAGVVKYF. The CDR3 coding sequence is TGTGCCAGCAGACCGCCTCTAGCGGGAGTAGTCAAGTATTTT.